This T cell receptor (beta chain) was sequenced in a study of neurological immune-mediated disorders (dated by TCRdb to 2018 to 2020). Notes on the research overall: Using UMI-based sequencing, the study compared peripheral blood TCR-beta repertoires from patients with HTLV-I-associated myelopathy (HAM/TSP), patients with multiple sclerosis, and healthy controls. The cohort comprised roughly 65 subjects: roughly 14 HAM/TSP patients, around 35 multiple sclerosis patients and approximately 20 healthy controls. Longitudinal samples, technical triplicates and paired sorted CD4+ and CD8+ T-cell subsets, alongside PBMC samples, were included among the approximately 99 TCR-beta libraries. The paper's findings and limits, for the study overall: Expanded clones from different subjects shared no identical CDR3 amino acid sequences, which suggests that TCR-beta repertoires were private in all groups. TCR clonal expansion was highest in HAM/TSP patients and lowest in MS patients, with MS patients falling below even healthy controls.

Unsorted PBMC libraries were generated from 2 million PBMCs stored in RNAlater at -80 °C until RNA extraction. Peripheral blood underwent Ficoll-Hypaque density gradient centrifugation to isolate PBMCs, which were then cryopreserved in liquid nitrogen. Many counts were recorded for this clonotype. Its antigen remains undetermined. No base quality information exists; no much larger clone differs at one position. According to the germline V gene (reference sequence), CDR1 reads DFQATT and CDR2 reads SNEGSKA. CDR3 length: 13 amino acids, cysteine to phenylalanine. CDR3 DNA only is kept here, 39 bases in frame from base 1. V was cut back by 1 base and J by 3 bases, leaving a gap of 8 bases between them. To synthesize cDNA, template-switch 5'RACE was performed with a primer carrying a 10-nucleotide random unique molecular identifier so that each TCR transcript was tagged. Over 180 million TCR-beta sequences, covering 15-18 subjects, were produced in each sequencing run. The RNeasy kit was used for extraction of total RNA. The KAPA Real-time Library Amplification kit was used to amplify TCR-beta VDJ regions with primers for the TCR constant region and the 5'RACE anchor. Sample indexes and Illumina adaptors were added in a first PCR, after which library yield was increased in a second PCR. After Ampure bead purification, the roughly 650 bp TCR product was size-selected on a 2% E-gel SizeSelection system. Before pooling, library quality was checked on a Bioanalyzer, concentration was measured with Qubit, and libraries were quantified with the Kapa Library Quantification kit. Paired-end 2 x 150 bp sequencing of the libraries was performed on an Illumina HiSeq 2500. To increase sequence diversity, roughly 24-32% phiX was spiked into each library pool. The original pipeline was this. Quality-filtered reads were processed with the UMI-based MiGEC pipeline, which removed over 85% of raw TCR sequences during error correction. VDJ genes were aligned to IMGT germline references, and each clonotype was defined by a unique CDR3 amino acid sequence together with V-J genes. Clonal expansion, Shannon diversity and CDR3 relatedness (CalcPairwiseDistances, ClusterSamples) were evaluated with VDJtools, and phylogenetic trees were built with CLCbio workbench. Clones with at least 8 unique UMIs were defined as expanded, with this threshold being based on coefficient-of-variation modelling across technical triplicates. TCRdb handled the public reads itself, with Q25 trimming in fastp and clone calling in MiXCR, and kept productive beta chains. For every CDR3 protein sequence, its rows merge into one entry that carries the most common genes and DNA. V and J calls and clone size were set by TCRdb, not the authors. The sample table records 53,000 or so distinct CDR3 sequences; about 13% of these occur just once. About 10% of the sample is in the top ten clones.

This chain is built from TRBV20-1 and TRBJ2-3; no D gene call is confident. The source is a woman aged 60-75 years with HTLV-1-associated myelopathy (HAM/TSP). The sample comprised PBMCs. The bases read TGCAGTGCTAGAGGCCCTGGGACAGATACGCAGTATTTT. This codes for CSARGPGTDTQYF.